This entry concerns a single T cell receptor (beta chain). Its antigen is undetermined. An end of the junction does not agree with germline; a read error may underlie this. The library was built for alpha chains, so this beta chain is an off-target read and its size means little. This record belongs to a study of spatial heterogeneity in lung cancer. Study context: Approximately two years after resection was the median timing of the follow-up PBMC samples, which were sequenced when available. Study-level findings and limits: Ubiquitous expanded tumor TCRs were seen in blood more at resection than at follow-up.

Using its own MiXCR run on the 5' RACE reads, TCRdb lists one record per CDR3 protein. The listing contains more than 50 distinct CDR3 sequences. Regarding time point: blood at routine non-recurrence follow-up after resection. From tumor, nontumor lung or frozen PBMC, whole RNA was taken unsorted for sequencing. The CDR3 consists of 15 residues. CDR1 and CDR2 from the germline V gene are SGHTA and FQGNSA. The sample was PBMCs, taken at follow-up. The TCR comes from a male donor with early-stage non-small cell lung cancer. This chain links TRBV7-2 with TRBJ1-5, with unresolved D. This CDR3 reads CVSSPLIGSGQPQHF. The CDR3 nucleotides read TGTGTCAGCAGCCCGCTAATCGGGAGTGGTCAGCCCCAGCATTTT.